The TCR beta chain under discussion was sequenced for a study of regulatory T cells in long-lasting Graves disease. This clonotype was counted many times. Regarding time point: newly diagnosed GD, antithyroid drugs for less than 3 months. The TCR library was made from RNA extracted from PBMCs. Construction of TCR beta libraries relied on iRepertoire HTBI primers and on Arm-PCR targeting CDR3 regions. In TCRdb, the multiplex PCR reads were re-called with MiXCR into one record per CDR3 protein. The sample lists 350,000 to 500,000 distinct CDR3 sequences, 16% occurring once. The same specimen was also included in a second study, on T cells in Graves' hyperthyroidism and ophthalmopathy.

The receptor comes from a young woman with Graves disease. The source was peripheral blood mononuclear cells (PBMCs), collected at new diagnosis, from a patient treated with antithyroid drugs.

The CDR3 is CASRPRLAGAETQYF. CDR3 DNA sequence: TGTGCCAGCAGGCCAAGACTAGCGGGAGCGGAGACCCAGTACTTC. The chain employs TRBV12-3 or TRBV12-4 and TRBJ2-5, with TRBD2 matching 12 bases. The CDR3 consists of 15 residues. V gave up 6 bases and J gave up 5 bases; unmatched junction bases: 7.